This T cell receptor (beta chain) was found in a study of blood T cell repertoires in COVID-19. About the study: COVID-19 samples collected from the United States, Italy and Spain covered acute and convalescent phases. The cDNA or gDNA used as material had been derived from T cells, B-cell-depleted T cells, or PBMCs.

Original handling: The authors estimated nucleated cell counts from reference gene primer amplification. The repertoire was sequenced with immunoSEQ multiplex PCR; TCRdb's copy has only in-frame clones and lacks some. V, J and clone size reflect that table, while D and trimming were determined from the DNA. The sample includes approximately 97,000 clones, roughly 90% of them seen just once. The clonotype originates from a woman at least 80 years old with acute or convalescent COVID-19. Specimen: peripheral blood.

CDR3 residues: CASSLNGRGAGVNEKLFF. The CDR3 nucleotides are TGTGCCAGCAGCCTAAACGGACGAGGGGCAGGGGTCAATGAAAAACTGTTTTTT. V usage is TRBV11-2 and J usage is TRBJ1-4, with D possibly matching TRBD1 (6 bases). The germline V gene encodes CDR1 SGHAT and CDR2 FQNNGV. The CDR3 covers 18 residues. V shed 5 bases and J shed 5 bases, with 24 bases lying between them.